This is a list of T cell receptor beta chains from one sample in a study of T-cell memory formation after mild COVID-19. TCRdb fed the 5' RACE reads into MiXCR, producing one record per CDR3 protein. Among approximately 580,000 distinct CDR3 sequences listed, just over 20% were seen once. The source material was PBMCs or a T cell subset sorted from them (not recorded which). The receptors here all came from an adult woman who had mild COVID-19 (a few samples of this study predate the infection). Cell type and time point are not known. Both conserved end residues are part of each CDR3.

v_call cdr3_aa
TRBV12-3/TRBV12-4 CASSWEHRGTYEQYF
TRBV6-2/TRBV6-3 CASSSSPLHEQYF
TRBV20-1 CSARAQGGELFF
TRBV5-6 CASSSGSTDTQYF
TRBV9 CASSASVLRGGHEQFF
TRBV9 CASSRPGQGSGYGYTF
TRBV10-3 CAISESGRGLAGELFF
TRBV7-7 CASSQSRLAGEQFF
TRBV7-9 CASSPAGTGGRGEQYF
TRBV7-9 CASSYPFISPTDTQYF
TRBV20-1 CSARPPNRRDNSPLHF
TRBV20-1 CSAREDNSGANVLTF
TRBV4-2 CASSGRQANYGYTF
TRBV24-1 CATSDSGDEQYF
TRBV6-5 CASSNIQGSSEAFF
TRBV14 CASSAGSGEKLFF
TRBV11-1 CASSILAGDEETQYF
TRBV5-1 CASSPWDNGANVLTF
TRBV18 CASSPPGTAEQYF
TRBV25-1 CASSEPNGRASPHEQYF
TRBV7-3 CASYIGGRYYSYEQYF
TRBV12-3/TRBV12-4 CASSWGGSGEGEQFF
TRBV7-9 CASSLAREGSYGYTF
TRBV20-1 CSAGVAHLPRNTEAFF
TRBV12-3/TRBV12-4 CASSLNQGGETQYF
TRBV18 CASLLTGETSEAFF
TRBV13 CASSLLAGAPEQFF
TRBV10-3 CAISLRQGEGTEAFF
TRBV6-5 CASSYSWGFGGTGELFF
TRBV7-2 CASSPKHHSKSGSQRNEQFF
TRBV10-3 CAISETITVAKNIQYF
TRBV6-5 CASSRTGRGDTDTQYF
TRBV7-2 CASSRSGRLEQFF
TRBV20-1 CSAREGLARDFYEQYF
TRBV12-5 CASGLYPTGHNEQFF
TRBV12-3/TRBV12-4 CASSLGTARTGGELFF
TRBV3-1 CASSPRDSTGEQYF
TRBV18 CASSPSARSFRYTF
TRBV5-1 CASRPGTGSPSTEAFF
TRBV5-1 CASSFRDSPLHF
TRBV11-1 CASSHNSGSADEQFF
TRBV5-1 CASSFIEDEQFF
TRBV20-1 CSARDTLNTEAFF
TRBV27 CASSFDQGGSPLHF
TRBV12-3/TRBV12-4 CATPKQGAFGELFF
TRBV12-5 CASGPPPKPGLSNEQFF
TRBV5-1 CASSFVIGSEAFF
TRBV20-1 CSAGTSGRASEQFF
TRBV3-1 CASSAMGGHRGQTGELFF
TRBV7-9 CASTPRGDNGNTIYF
TRBV11-2 CASSPGGGRDEQFF